A selection of T cell receptor beta chains follows, all from one sample in a study of blood T cell repertoires in COVID-19. Measured with immunoSEQ multiplex PCR; TCRdb has only the in-frame clones, and not every one. The data contain approximately 300,000 clones, approximately 90% of them singletons. The sequenced material came from peripheral blood. These TCRs come from a woman younger than 45 with COVID-19, enrolled during active disease. Both conserved end residues are part of each CDR3. Fields, in order: V gene, J gene, D gene, clone size, CDR3 protein, CDR3 DNA. D genes are given only for firm matches. Rows give clone size only sometimes, using once, few, many, or a class for an expanded clone.

V: TRBV30; J: TRBJ2-7; D: .; size: .; CDR3: CAWTASGYEQYF; DNA: TGTGCCTGGACAGCGTCCGGCTACGAGCAGTACTTC
V: TRBV20-1; J: TRBJ2-1; D: .; size: .; CDR3: CSAEGQDVQFF; DNA: TGCAGTGCCGAGGGCCAGGACGTGCAGTTCTTC
V: TRBV27; J: TRBJ2-7; D: TRBD1; size: .; CDR3: CASSPLGTGFYEQYF; DNA: TGTGCCAGCAGTCCCCTCGGGACAGGGTTCTACGAGCAGTACTTC
V: TRBV5-1; J: TRBJ1-2; D: TRBD1; size: .; CDR3: CASSLEAGDRGPNYGYTF; DNA: TGCGCCAGCAGCTTGGAGGCGGGCGACAGGGGGCCGAACTATGGCTACACCTTC
V: TRBV2; J: TRBJ2-7; D: .; size: .; CDR3: CASRFQGSLFSEQYF; DNA: TGTGCCAGCAGGTTCCAGGGATCCCTTTTCTCCGAGCAGTACTTC
V: TRBV7-8; J: TRBJ1-1; D: .; size: few; CDR3: CASSLVRDTEAFF; DNA: TGTGCCAGCAGCTTGGTGAGGGACACTGAAGCTTTCTTT
V: TRBV19; J: TRBJ2-1; D: .; size: once; CDR3: CASSIGTPNEQFF; DNA: TGTGCCAGTAGTATAGGGACTCCCAATGAGCAGTTCTTC
V: TRBV24-1; J: TRBJ2-5; D: TRBD2; size: .; CDR3: CATSDPGSAGGWETQYF; DNA: TGTGCCACCAGTGATCCTGGTTCGGCGGGGGGTTGGGAGACCCAGTACTTC
V: TRBV28; J: TRBJ2-7; D: TRBD2; size: .; CDR3: CASRTGTSGTNEQYF; DNA: TGTGCCAGCAGGACCGGGACTAGCGGGACTAACGAGCAGTACTTC
V: TRBV12-3/TRBV12-4; J: TRBJ1-2; D: .; size: .; CDR3: CASSLYRDYGYTF; DNA: TGTGCCAGCAGTTTATACCGAGACTATGGCTACACCTTC
V: TRBV19; J: TRBJ1-4; D: .; size: .; CDR3: CASSTRGLGEKLFF; DNA: TGTGCCAGTAGCACAAGGGGTCTCGGAGAAAAACTGTTTTTT
V: TRBV11-2; J: TRBJ1-1; D: .; size: .; CDR3: CASSLLLNTEAFF; DNA: TGTGCCAGCAGCCTGTTGTTGAACACTGAAGCTTTCTTT
V: TRBV7-2; J: TRBJ1-1; D: .; size: .; CDR3: CASSLVGGPGTEAFF; DNA: TGTGCCAGCAGCTTAGTGGGGGGTCCGGGCACTGAAGCTTTCTTT
V: TRBV18; J: TRBJ2-3; D: .; size: .; CDR3: CASSPSKDYTDTQYF; DNA: TGTGCCAGCTCACCATCCAAGGACTACACAGATACGCAGTATTTT
V: TRBV2; J: TRBJ1-6; D: .; size: .; CDR3: CASSEGTLYNSPLHF; DNA: TGTGCCAGCAGTGAAGGGACACTTTATAATTCACCCCTCCACTTT
V: TRBV6-1; J: TRBJ1-1; D: .; size: .; CDR3: CASSEAWDTQTEAFF; DNA: TGTGCCAGCAGTGAAGCATGGGACACGCAAACTGAAGCTTTCTTT